This TCR beta chain came from a study of T cell responses to AZD1222 COVID-19 vaccine. Study findings and constraints: Baseline antibody screening turned up just a handful of seropositive AZD1222 recipients. Following two doses of AZD1222, Spike-specific TCR breadth and depth rose. Among spike-specific TCRs, nearly half reportedly target unmutated variant regions.

Clones were read by immunoSEQ multiplex PCR, and TCRdb kept only the in-frame ones, dropping some. This table holds 75,000 to 90,000 clones, approximately 85% found once. To note about this clone: Its antigen is unknown.

The germline V gene encodes CDR1 MNHEY and CDR2 SVGAGI. The CDR3 sequence is 15 residues long. Trimming left V 0 bases short and J 0 bases short, with 8 bases between. The receptor's source is an adult in good health. The sample here was peripheral blood, taken on day 0 of AZD1222 vaccination. V gene TRBV6-5 combines with J gene TRBJ1-1; D unresolved. CDR3 bases: TGTGCCAGCAGTTACTCAAACGCGGTGAACACTGAAGCTTTCTTT. Protein product: CASSYSNAVNTEAFF.